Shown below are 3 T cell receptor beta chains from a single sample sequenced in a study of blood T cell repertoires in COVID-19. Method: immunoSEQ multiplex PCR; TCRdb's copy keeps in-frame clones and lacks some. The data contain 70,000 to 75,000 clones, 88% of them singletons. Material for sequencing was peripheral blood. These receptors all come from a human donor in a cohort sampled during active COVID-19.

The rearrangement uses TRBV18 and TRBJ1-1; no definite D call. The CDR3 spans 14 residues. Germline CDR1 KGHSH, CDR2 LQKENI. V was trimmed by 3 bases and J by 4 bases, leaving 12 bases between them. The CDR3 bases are TGTGCCAGCTCACCGGTAGGAGGGCGCACTGAAGCTTTCTTT. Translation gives CASSPVGGRTEAFF.

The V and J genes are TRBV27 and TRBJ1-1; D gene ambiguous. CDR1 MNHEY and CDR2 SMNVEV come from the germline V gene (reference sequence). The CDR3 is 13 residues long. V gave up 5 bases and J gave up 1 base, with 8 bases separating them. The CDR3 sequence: CASSAYRNTEAFF. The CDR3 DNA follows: TGTGCCAGCAGTGCCTACAGGAACACTGAAGCTTTCTTT.

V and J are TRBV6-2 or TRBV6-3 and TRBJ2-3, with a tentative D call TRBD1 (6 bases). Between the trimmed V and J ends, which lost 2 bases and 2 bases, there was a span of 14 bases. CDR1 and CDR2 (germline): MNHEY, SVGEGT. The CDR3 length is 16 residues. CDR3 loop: CASSYDRRMVTDTQYF. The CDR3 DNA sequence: TGTGCCAGCAGTTACGACAGGAGGATGGTCACAGATACGCAGTATTTT.